This T cell receptor beta chain is from a study of cytomegalovirus exposure and HLA in healthy donors. Whole-study findings and limits: It was in a later analysis that TCR association rates were seen to vary by HLA locus, highest for DRB1 and lowest for HLA-C. About 87% or about 30% of the time was how often most TCR beta V segments were productive, according to an earlier analysis. Specificity for CMV antigens was confirmed in vitro for three of the CMV-associated chains.

In regard to this clone: Antigen: not known.

CDR1 LNHDA and CDR2 SQIVND come from the germline V gene (reference sequence). The CDR3 is 16 amino acids. The V and J ends lost 3 bases and 3 bases, in that order; junction bases with no gene match: 8. Vbeta (60) and Jbeta (13) primers were used in the PCR. TCRdb's table, derived via immunoSEQ multiplex PCR, lists solely in-frame clones and lacks some. The table shows about 170,000 clones, with around 80% occurring only once. Sequencing was done on a sample of PBMCs. The sequence came from a male donor in good health and CMV-seronegative. The V call is TRBV19, the J call TRBJ1-5; 7 bases are shared with TRBD1. In nucleotides, the CDR3 is TGTGCCAGTAGTATGGTAGGGACAGCCACCAATCAGCCCCAGCATTTT. Encoded protein: CASSMVGTATNQPQHF.